The rows below give T cell receptor beta chains drawn from one sample of a study of cytomegalovirus exposure and HLA in healthy donors. Clones were read by immunoSEQ multiplex PCR, and TCRdb kept only the in-frame ones, dropping some. The sample includes fewer than 150,000 clones, over 70% of them seen just once. The specimen sequenced was PBMCs. These receptor sequences come from a young man in good health and CMV-seronegative. The CDR3 runs from the conserved cysteine through the conserved F or W. Fields, in order: J gene, V gene, CDR3 protein.

TRBJ2-2	TRBV5-1	CASSWQGPGELFF
TRBJ1-1	TRBV2	CASRANTEAFF
TRBJ2-3	TRBV11-2	CASSLDAGVTDTQYF
TRBJ2-7	TRBV25-1	CASSESGRASYEQYF
TRBJ2-7	TRBV4-3	CASSQGPLAGSYEQYF
TRBJ1-3	TRBV7-2	CASSLLGTGFSGNTIYF
TRBJ2-1	TRBV30	CAWSVIRTGVKFF
TRBJ2-3	TRBV18	CASSPRAGGGAATQYF
TRBJ2-7	TRBV7-2	CASTNDRVYEQYF
TRBJ1-1	TRBV29-1	CSAVRALNTEAFF
TRBJ2-5	TRBV5-8	CASSPGTSGGIETQYF
TRBJ2-7	TRBV7-9	CASSLAWQGSMAYEQYF
TRBJ2-5	TRBV5-4	CASSFIAESQETQYF
TRBJ1-4	TRBV30	CAWDPGRGNEKLFF
TRBJ2-7	TRBV10-3	CAISVGDKSYEQYF
TRBJ1-2	TRBV30	CAWTQGVQGGYTF
TRBJ2-1	TRBV7-2	CASSLPPYNEQFF
TRBJ2-7	TRBV14	CASSQDQGYYEQYF
TRBJ2-1	TRBV19	CASSINRENEQFF
TRBJ2-3	TRBV6-4	CASSDPQGGTDTQYF
TRBJ2-3	TRBV20-1	CSAQPRDTQYF
TRBJ1-5	TRBV7-2	CASSLSRDIQPQHF
TRBJ1-6	TRBV28	CASYPGSGGSPLHF
TRBJ2-3	TRBV2	CASRGLAGSTDTQYF
TRBJ2-5	TRBV18	CASSPKEGQSGPQYF
TRBJ2-2	TRBV9	CASSVERGGPQTGELFF
TRBJ2-3	TRBV29-1	CSVVTGGITDTQYF
TRBJ1-5	TRBV7-9	CASSRTGNNQPQHF
TRBJ2-5	TRBV30	CAYTQGVAETQYF
TRBJ2-3	TRBV7-9	CASSPKFGTGDTQYF
TRBJ2-1	TRBV19	CASSLSGEKQFF
TRBJ1-5	TRBV6-1	CASNKDSLQPQHF
TRBJ1-1	TRBV6-5	CASSYSEVRTEAFF
TRBJ2-3	TRBV13	CASTGGGGDTQYF
TRBJ1-1	TRBV28	CASSRTSMNTEAFF
TRBJ1-2	TRBV28	CASSTTGTGNYGYTF
TRBJ1-6	TRBV28	CATVQGTSPLHF
TRBJ1-1	TRBV27	CASSLSTGGSFTEAFF
TRBJ2-6	TRBV5-1	CASSRGQFSGANVLTF
TRBJ2-7	TRBV7-2	CASSLDGQGAYEQYF
TRBJ2-7	TRBV5-1	CASSATTGDYEQYF
TRBJ1-1	TRBV5-3	CARSLGGEEAFF
TRBJ2-3	TRBV18	CASSPGLAGVKDTQYF
TRBJ2-3	TRBV6-5	CASRALAGGMDTQYF
TRBJ2-5	TRBV14	CASSLQGAAGETQYF
TRBJ2-2	TRBV10-3	CATELPLNTGELFF
TRBJ2-5	TRBV18	CASSGLGRETQYF
TRBJ2-1	TRBV5-1	CASSSRVRRELDDEQFF
TRBJ2-1	TRBV7-9	CASRENTGGYNEQFF
TRBJ2-7	TRBV19	CASKNRGSYEQYF
TRBJ2-4	TRBV7-6	CASSLGGGKNIQYF
TRBJ2-2	TRBV29-1	CSVEQQTGELFF
TRBJ2-5	TRBV6-5	CASSPLAGTQETQYF
TRBJ2-1	TRBV19	CASSIIQEPPNEQFF